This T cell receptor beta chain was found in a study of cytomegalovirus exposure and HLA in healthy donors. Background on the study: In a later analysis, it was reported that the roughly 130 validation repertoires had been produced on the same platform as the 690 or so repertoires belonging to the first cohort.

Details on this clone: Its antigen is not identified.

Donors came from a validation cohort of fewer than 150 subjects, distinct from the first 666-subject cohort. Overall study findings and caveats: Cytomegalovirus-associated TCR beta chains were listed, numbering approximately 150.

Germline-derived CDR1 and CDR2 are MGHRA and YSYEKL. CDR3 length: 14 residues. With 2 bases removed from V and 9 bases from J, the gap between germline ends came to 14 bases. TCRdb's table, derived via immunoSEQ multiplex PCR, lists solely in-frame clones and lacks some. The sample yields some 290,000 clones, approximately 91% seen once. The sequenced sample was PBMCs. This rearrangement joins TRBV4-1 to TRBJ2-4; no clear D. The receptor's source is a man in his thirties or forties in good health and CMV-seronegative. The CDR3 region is CASSQRSTDGIQYF. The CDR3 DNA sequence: TGCGCCAGCAGCCAAAGGTCTACAGATGGCATTCAGTACTTC.